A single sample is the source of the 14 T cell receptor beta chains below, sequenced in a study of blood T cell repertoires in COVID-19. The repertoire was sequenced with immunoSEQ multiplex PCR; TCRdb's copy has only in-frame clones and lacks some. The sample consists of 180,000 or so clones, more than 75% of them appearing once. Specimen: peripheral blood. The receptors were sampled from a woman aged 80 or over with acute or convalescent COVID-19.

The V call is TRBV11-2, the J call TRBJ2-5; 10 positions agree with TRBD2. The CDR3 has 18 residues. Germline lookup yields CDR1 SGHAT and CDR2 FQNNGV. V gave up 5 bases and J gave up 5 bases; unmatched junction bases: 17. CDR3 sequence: CASSLMVLAGVTGETQYF. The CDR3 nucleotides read TGTGCCAGCAGCCTGATGGTCCTAGCGGGAGTAACGGGGGAGACCCAGTACTTC.

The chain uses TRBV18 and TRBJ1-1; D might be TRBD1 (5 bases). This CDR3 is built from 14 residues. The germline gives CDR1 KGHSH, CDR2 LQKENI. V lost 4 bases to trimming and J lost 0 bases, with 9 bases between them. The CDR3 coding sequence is TGTGCCAGCTCACTGGACATCGTGAACACTGAAGCTTTCTTT. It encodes CASSLDIVNTEAFF. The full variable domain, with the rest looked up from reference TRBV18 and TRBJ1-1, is NAGVMQNPRHLVRRRGQEARLRCSPMKGHSHVYWYRQLPEEGLKFMVYLQKENIIDESGMPKERFSAEFPKEGPSILRIQQVVRGDSAAYFCASSLDIVNTEAFFGQGTRLTVV.

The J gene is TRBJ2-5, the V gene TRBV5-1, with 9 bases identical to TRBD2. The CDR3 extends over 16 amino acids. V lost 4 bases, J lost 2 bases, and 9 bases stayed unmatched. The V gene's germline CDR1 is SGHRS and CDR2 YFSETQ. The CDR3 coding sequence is TGCGCCAGCAGCCCTAATAGCGGGAGTCCTCAAGAGACCCAGTACTTC. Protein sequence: CASSPNSGSPQETQYF.

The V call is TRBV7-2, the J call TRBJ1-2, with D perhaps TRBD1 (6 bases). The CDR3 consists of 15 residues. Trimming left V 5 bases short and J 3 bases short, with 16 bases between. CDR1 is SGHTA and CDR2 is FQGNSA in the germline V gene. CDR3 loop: CASSLGAGADYGYTF. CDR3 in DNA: TGTGCCAGCAGCCTCGGAGCGGGGGCGGACTATGGCTACACCTTC.

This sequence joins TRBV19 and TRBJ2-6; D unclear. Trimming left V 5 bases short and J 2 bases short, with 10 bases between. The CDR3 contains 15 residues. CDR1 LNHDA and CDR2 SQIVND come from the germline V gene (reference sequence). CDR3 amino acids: CASSLRLPGANVLTF. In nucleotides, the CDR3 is TGTGCCAGTAGTCTGAGACTCCCTGGGGCCAACGTCCTGACTTTC. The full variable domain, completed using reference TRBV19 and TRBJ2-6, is DGGITQSPKYLFRKEGQNVTLSCEQNLNHDAMYWYRQDPGQGLRLIYYSQIVNDFQKGDIAEGYSVSREKKESFPLTVTSAQKNPTAFYLCASSLRLPGANVLTFGAGSRLTVL.

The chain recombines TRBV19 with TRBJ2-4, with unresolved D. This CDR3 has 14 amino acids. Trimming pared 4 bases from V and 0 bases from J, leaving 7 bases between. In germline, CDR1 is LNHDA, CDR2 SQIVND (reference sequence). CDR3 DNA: TGTGCCAGTAGTAACAGCCTAGCCAAAAACATTCAGTACTTC. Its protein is CASSNSLAKNIQYF.

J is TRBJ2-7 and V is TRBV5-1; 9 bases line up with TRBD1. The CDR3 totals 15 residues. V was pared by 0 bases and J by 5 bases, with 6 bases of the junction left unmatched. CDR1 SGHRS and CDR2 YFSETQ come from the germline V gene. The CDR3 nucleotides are TGCGCCAGCAGCTTGGAGGGACAGGGTGCCAACGAGCAGTACTTC. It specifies CASSLEGQGANEQYF.

In DNA form, the CDR3 reads TGTGCCAGCAGCGCGGCGCTGAACAATCAGCCCCAGCATTTT. It is translated as CASSAALNNQPQHF. The rearrangement joins TRBV5-6 to TRBJ1-5; D not certain. The germline V gene has CDR1 SGHDT and CDR2 YYEEEE. V lost 4 bases, J lost 3 bases, and 11 bases lay in between. CDR3 length: 14 amino acids. Filled out from reference TRBV5-6 and TRBJ1-5, the complete variable domain reads DAGVTQSPTHLIKTRGQQVTLRCSPKSGHDTVSWYQQALGQGPQFIFQYYEEEERQRGNFPDRFSGHQFPNYSSELNVNALLLGDSALYLCASSAALNNQPQHFGDGTRLSIL.

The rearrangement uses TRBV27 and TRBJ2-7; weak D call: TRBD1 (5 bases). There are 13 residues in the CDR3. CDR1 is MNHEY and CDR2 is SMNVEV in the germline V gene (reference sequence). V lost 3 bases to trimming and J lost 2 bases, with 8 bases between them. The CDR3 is CASSLGRAYEQYF. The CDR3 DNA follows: TGTGCCAGCAGTTTGGGCAGGGCCTACGAGCAGTACTTC.

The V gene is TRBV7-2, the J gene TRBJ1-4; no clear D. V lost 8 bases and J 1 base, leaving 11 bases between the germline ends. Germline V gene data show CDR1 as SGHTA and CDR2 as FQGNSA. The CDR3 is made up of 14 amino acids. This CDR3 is CASGGSGTNEKLFF. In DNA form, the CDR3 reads TGTGCCAGCGGCGGGTCCGGAACTAATGAAAAACTGTTTTTT.

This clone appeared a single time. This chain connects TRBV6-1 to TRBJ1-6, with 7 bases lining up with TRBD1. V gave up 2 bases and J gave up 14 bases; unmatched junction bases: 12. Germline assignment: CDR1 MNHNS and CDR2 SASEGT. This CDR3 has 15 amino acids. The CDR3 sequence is CASSEPATGYNSLHF. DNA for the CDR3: TGTGCCAGCAGTGAACCCGCGACAGGGTATAATTCCCTCCACTTT.

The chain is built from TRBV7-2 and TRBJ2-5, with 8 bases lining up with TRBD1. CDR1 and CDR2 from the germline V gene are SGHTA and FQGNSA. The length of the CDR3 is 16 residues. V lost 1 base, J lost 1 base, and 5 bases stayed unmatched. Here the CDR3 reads CASSLVHRGFQETQYF. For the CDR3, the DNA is TGTGCCAGCAGCTTAGTACACAGGGGGTTCCAAGAGACCCAGTACTTC.

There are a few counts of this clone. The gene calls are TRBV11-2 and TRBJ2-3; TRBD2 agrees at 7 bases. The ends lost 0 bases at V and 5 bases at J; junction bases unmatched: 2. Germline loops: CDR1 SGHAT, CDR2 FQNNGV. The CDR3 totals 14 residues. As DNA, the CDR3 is TGTGCCAGCAGCTTAGACAGGGAGGGAGATACGCAGTATTTT. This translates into CASSLDREGDTQYF.

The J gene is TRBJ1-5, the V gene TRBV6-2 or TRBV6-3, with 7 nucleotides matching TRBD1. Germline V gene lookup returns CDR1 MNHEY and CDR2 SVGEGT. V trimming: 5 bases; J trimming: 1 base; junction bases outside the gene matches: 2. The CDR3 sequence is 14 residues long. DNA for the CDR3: TGTGCCAGCAGTGACAGGGCGAGCAATCAGCCCCAGCATTTT. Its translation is CASSDRASNQPQHF.